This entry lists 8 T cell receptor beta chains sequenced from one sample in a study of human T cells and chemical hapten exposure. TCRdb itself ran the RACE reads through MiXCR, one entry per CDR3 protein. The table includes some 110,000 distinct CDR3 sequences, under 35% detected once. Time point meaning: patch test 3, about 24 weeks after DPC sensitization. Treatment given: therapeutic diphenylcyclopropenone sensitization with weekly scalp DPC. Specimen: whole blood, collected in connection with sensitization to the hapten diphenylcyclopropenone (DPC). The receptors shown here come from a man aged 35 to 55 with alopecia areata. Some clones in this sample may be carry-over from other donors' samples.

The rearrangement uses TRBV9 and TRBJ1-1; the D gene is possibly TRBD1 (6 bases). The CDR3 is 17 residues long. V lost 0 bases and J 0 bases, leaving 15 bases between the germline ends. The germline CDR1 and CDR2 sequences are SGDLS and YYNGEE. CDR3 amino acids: CASSVERGNGMNTEAFF. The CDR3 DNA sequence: TGTGCCAGCAGCGTAGAAAGGGGGAATGGCATGAACACTGAAGCTTTCTTT.

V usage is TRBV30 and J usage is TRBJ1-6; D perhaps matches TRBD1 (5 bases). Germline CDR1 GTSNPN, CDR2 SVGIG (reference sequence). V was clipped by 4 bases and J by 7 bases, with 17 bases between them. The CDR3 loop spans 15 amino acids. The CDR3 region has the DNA TGTGCCTGGACTAATCCGGGACTAAGGAATTCACCCCTCCACTTT. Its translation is CAWTNPGLRNSPLHF.

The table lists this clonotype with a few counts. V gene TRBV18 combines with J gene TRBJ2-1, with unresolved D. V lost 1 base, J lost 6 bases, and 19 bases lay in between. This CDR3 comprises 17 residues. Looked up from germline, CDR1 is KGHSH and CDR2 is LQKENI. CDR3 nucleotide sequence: TGTGCCAGCTCACCACAGGCTAGTGGCTTAATTAGCAATGAGCAGTTCTTC. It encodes CASSPQASGLISNEQFF.

CDR3 sequence reads: CSVITGGWGYTF. For the CDR3, the DNA is TGCAGCGTAATAACAGGGGGCTGGGGCTACACCTTC. This sequence joins TRBV29-1 and TRBJ1-2; 9 bases map to TRBD1. Germline values: CDR1 SQVTM, CDR2 ANQGSEA. V lost 6 bases to trimming and J lost 8 bases; unmatched junction nucleotides: 7. CDR3 length: 12 residues.

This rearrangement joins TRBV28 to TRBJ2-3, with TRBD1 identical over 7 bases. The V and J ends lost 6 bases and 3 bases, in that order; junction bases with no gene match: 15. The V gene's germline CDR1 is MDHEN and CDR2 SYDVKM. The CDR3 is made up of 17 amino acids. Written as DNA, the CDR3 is TGTGCCAGCAGCCGGATGGGTGTGGCAGGGGGTACAGATACGCAGTATTTT. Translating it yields CASSRMGVAGGTDTQYF.

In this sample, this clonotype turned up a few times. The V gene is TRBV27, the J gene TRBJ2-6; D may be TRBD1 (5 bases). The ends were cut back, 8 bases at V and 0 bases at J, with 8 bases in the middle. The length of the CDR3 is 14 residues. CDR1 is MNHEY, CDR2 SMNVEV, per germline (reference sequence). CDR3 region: CASAGRSGANVLTF. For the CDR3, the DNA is TGTGCCAGCGCAGGGCGCTCTGGGGCCAACGTCCTGACTTTC.

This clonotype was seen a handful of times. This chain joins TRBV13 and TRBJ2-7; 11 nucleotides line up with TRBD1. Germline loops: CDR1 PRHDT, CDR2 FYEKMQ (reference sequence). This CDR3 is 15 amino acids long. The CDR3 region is CASSLGQGAAYEQYV. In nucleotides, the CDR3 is TGTGCCAGCAGCCTAGGACAGGGGGCCGCCTACGAGCAGTACGTC.

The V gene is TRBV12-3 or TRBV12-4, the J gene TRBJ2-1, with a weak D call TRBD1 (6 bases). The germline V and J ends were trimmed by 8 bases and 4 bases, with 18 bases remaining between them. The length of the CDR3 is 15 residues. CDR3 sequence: CASAPVWGLYNEQFF. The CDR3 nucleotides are TGTGCCAGCGCCCCGGTTTGGGGGCTTTACAATGAGCAGTTCTTC.